This TCR beta chain derives from a study of cytotoxic CD8 clonotypes in ibrutinib-treated CLL (dated by TCRdb to the early 2020s). Context from the whole study: In this cohort, over 14 patients were treatment-naive and roughly 10 were relapsed/refractory, while approximately 18 had unmutated IGHV. Partial responses were observed in roughly 24 patients and complete responses in 2; after a median follow-up of 68 months, remission was maintained in 15 or so patients and progression was observed in about twelve. Samples at response were collected after a median of about 12 months of treatment, with a range of 6 to 36 months. On average, each sample had about 260,000 productive templates and under 95,000 productive rearrangements. Of the roughly 90 participants in the trial, 20 to 30 had longitudinal samples available. Cryopreserved peripheral blood mononuclear cells were obtained prior to treatment, at the time of response, and at either disease progression or sustained remission. All remission and progressive disease samples were collected while patients were still receiving ibrutinib. On the study overall, not on this receptor specifically: Sustained-remission and progressing patients did not have matched sampling times, and lymph node repertoires were not examined. An increase in clonality was observed at ibrutinib response, with clonality remaining stable during sustained remission and falling back toward baseline at progression. Public clonotypes were found to be uncommon and were observed to contract or remain stable during treatment; the increase in clonality was shown to reflect expansion of private clonotypes at ibrutinib response. Baseline clonality was found to be higher than that of age-matched healthy donors and was strongly correlated with circulating CD8+ T-cell counts.

The germline V gene specifies SGHVS as CDR1 and FNYEAQ as CDR2. CDR3 length: 18 amino acids, cysteine to phenylalanine. The retained sequence is limited to the CDR3, 54 bases, with the frame set at the first base. Trimming accounts for 2 bases at V and 0 bases at J, while the number of junction bases matched to no gene is 6. Each clonotype received, on average, around 10x coverage in deep resolution sequencing performed on a MiSeq, where the target depth lay between 1 in 1 million and 1 in 200,000 T cells. TCR beta libraries were generated with the immunoSEQ hsTCRB Kit. Per the source publication's procedure: Data were analyzed with ImmunoSEQ Data Assistant and ImmunoSEQ Analyzer, with V, D and J genes assigned per IMGT definitions. Clonality was computed as one minus normalized Shannon entropy of productive rearrangement frequencies, ranging from 0 to 1. Only overrepresented clonotypes making up at least 0.05% of the repertoire of each patient were included in the public clonotype analysis. Some twelve repertoires from age-matched healthy donors, obtained from immuneACCESS, served as clonality controls. TCRdb holds this immuneACCESS table with in-frame rearrangements only. Some clones are missing; in checked studies, unresolved V genes explain under half, and the rest has no known cause. V, J and clone size reflect that table, while D and trimming were determined from the DNA. For this sample the table gives hundreds of thousands of clones, of which around three quarters were detected only once. Over 15% of the sample belongs to the ten largest clones.

The sample's time point label, decoded: roughly 2 years on ibrutinib. Approximately 2 micrograms of genomic DNA were extracted from cryopreserved PBMCs for TCR beta library preparation. Longitudinal blood samples from CLL patients on ibrutinib monotherapy underwent high-throughput TCR beta sequencing. Patients were enrolled in a phase 2 open-label single-center ibrutinib monotherapy trial. Turning to this clone: The target of this receptor is not known. No base quality values were provided; no much bigger clone lies one nucleotide off.

The receptor chain draws on TRBV7-6 and TRBJ2-1; 11 central bases correspond to TRBD2. Sequences were derived from PBMCs, sampled after 24 months of ibrutinib treatment. The origin of this receptor is a human donor with chronic lymphocytic leukemia. The DNA sequence reads TGTGCCAGCAGCTTATTGACTAGCGGGATGAGCTCCTACAATGAGCAGTTCTTC. It translates to CASSLLTSGMSSYNEQFF.